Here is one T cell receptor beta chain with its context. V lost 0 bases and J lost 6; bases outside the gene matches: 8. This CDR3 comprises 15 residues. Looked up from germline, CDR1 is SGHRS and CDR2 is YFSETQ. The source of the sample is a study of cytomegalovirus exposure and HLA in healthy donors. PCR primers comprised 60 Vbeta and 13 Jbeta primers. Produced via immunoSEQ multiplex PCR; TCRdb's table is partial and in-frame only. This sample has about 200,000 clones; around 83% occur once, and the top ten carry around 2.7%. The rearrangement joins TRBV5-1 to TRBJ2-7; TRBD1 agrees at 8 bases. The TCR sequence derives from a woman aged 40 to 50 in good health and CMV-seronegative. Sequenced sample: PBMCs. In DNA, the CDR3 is TGCGCCAGCAGCTTGGCCGTTGACAGGGGCGCCGAGCAGTACTTC. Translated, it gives CASSLAVDRGAEQYF.